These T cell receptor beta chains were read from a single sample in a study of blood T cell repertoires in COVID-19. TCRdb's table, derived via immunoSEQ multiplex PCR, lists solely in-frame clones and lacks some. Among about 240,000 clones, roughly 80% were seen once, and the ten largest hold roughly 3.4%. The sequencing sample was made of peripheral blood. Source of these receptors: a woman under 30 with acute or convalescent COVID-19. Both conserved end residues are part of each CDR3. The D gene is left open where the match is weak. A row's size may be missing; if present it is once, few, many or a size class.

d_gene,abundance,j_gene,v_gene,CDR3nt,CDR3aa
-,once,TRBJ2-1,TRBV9,TGTGCCAGCAGCAGGACGGGAAGCTCCTACAATGAGCAGTTCTTC,CASSRTGSSYNEQFF
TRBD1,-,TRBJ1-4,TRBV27,TGTGCCAGCAGCTCTGAGGGGGCGCGGGGCGAAAAACTGTTTTTT,CASSSEGARGEKLFF
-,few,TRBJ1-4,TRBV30,TGTGCCTGGAGTGTTAGGGGGTTTAGTGAAAAACTGTTTTTT,CAWSVRGFSEKLFF
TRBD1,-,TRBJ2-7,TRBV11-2,TGTGCCAGCAGCTTAGTGGTAGGGACAGGCTCCTACGAGCAGTACTTC,CASSLVVGTGSYEQYF
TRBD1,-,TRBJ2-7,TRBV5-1,TGCGCCAGCAGCTTGCGCGGACAGGGTTTCTACGAGCAGTACTTC,CASSLRGQGFYEQYF
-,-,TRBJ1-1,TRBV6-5,TGTGCCAGCAGTTACTCGAACCAGGGCCTGCTAAATAACGCTTTCTTT,CASSYSNQGLLNNAFF
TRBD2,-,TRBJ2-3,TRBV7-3,TGTGCCAGCAGCCCGGGACTAGCGGCGGGGGGAGATACGCAGTATTTT,CASSPGLAAGGDTQYF
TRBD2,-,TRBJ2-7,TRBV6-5,TGTGCCAGCAGCTCGGGACTAGCCCCCACCTACGAGCAGTACTTC,CASSSGLAPTYEQYF
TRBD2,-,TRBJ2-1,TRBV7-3,TGTGCCAGCAGCTTAACGGCTAGCGGGAGTGATGAGCAGTTCTTC,CASSLTASGSDEQFF
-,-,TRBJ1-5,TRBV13,TGTGCCAGCAGCTTAGGGTATAGCAATCAGCCCCAGCATTTT,CASSLGYSNQPQHF
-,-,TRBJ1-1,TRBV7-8,TGTGCCAGTAGCAACGGGGTTGGTTCCACTGAAGCTTTCTTT,CASSNGVGSTEAFF
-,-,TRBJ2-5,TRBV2,TGTGCCAGCAGCCCCTGGCCAGTCGACTCAGAGACCCAGTACTTC,CASSPWPVDSETQYF
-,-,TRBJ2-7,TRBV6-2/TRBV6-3,TGTGCCAGCAGTCTCGGACACTTTGACGAGCAGTACTTC,CASSLGHFDEQYF
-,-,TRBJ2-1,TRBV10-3,TGTGCCATCAGTGAGTCGCTAGACCCTCGACATGAGCAGTTCTTC,CAISESLDPRHEQFF
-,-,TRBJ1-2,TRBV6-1,TGTGCCAGCAGTGAAACGGCTAGCTATGGCTACACCTTC,CASSETASYGYTF
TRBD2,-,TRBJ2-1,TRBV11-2,TGTGCCAGCAGCTTAGCCAAGGGAGGCGGGAGGTCCTCCTACAATGAGCAGTTCTTC,CASSLAKGGGRSSYNEQFF
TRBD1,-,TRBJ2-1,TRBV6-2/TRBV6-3,TGTGCCAGCAGCCGACGGACAGGGTTCAATGAGCAGTTCTTC,CASSRRTGFNEQFF
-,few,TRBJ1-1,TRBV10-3,TGTGCCATCAGCCCTTTGGGGAGTGAGTCTGAAGCTTTCTTT,CAISPLGSESEAFF
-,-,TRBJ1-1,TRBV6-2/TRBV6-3,TGTGCCAGCAGTTACAAGGGAGTCGGCACTGAAGCTTTCTTT,CASSYKGVGTEAFF
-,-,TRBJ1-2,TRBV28,TGTGCCAGCAGTTTACGCTATGGCTACACCTTC,CASSLRYGYTF
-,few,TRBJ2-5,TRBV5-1,TGCGCCAGCAGCAGAGGGACTGGGCAAGAGACCCAGTACTTC,CASSRGTGQETQYF
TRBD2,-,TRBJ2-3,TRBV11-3,TGTGCCAGCAGCTTCAGCGGGACTAGCACAGATACGCAGTATTTT,CASSFSGTSTDTQYF
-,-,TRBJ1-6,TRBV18,TGTGCCAGCTCACAGGGGGTCTATAATTCACCCCTCCACTTT,CASSQGVYNSPLHF
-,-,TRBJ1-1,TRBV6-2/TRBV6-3,TGTGCCAGCAGTTGGGGGGTAGAACTTAACACTGAAGCTTTCTTT,CASSWGVELNTEAFF
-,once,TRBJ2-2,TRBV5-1,TGCGCCAGCAGGCCAGGGGTAGGCACCGGGGAGCTGTTTTTT,CASRPGVGTGELFF
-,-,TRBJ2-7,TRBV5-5,TGTGCCAGCAGCTTGGGATCGACAGGACCGGGGTACGAGCAGTACTTC,CASSLGSTGPGYEQYF
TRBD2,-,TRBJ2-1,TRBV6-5,TGTGCCAGCAGTACGGGACTAGCGGTATACAATGAGCAGTTCTTC,CASSTGLAVYNEQFF
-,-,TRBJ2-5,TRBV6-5,TGTGCCAGCAGCCCCCTCCGAGAGACCCAGTACTTC,CASSPLRETQYF
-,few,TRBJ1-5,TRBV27,TGTGCCAGCAGTTTATTGCACAGGGACGGCAATCAGCCCCAGCATTTT,CASSLLHRDGNQPQHF
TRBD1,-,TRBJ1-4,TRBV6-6,TGTGCCAGCAGTTACAAGGACAGGGCACAAAAACTGTTTTTT,CASSYKDRAQKLFF
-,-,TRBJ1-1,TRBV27,TGTGCCAGCAGGCCGGGGGGGCGGACTGAAGCTTTCTTT,CASRPGGRTEAFF
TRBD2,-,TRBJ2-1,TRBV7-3,TGTGCCAGCAGCTTAGTGACTAGCGGTACCAATGAGCAGTTCTTC,CASSLVTSGTNEQFF